The 16 T cell receptor beta chains given below trace back to one sample, sequenced in a study of blood T cell repertoires in COVID-19. Here immunoSEQ multiplex PCR was the method, and the copy in TCRdb shows in-frame clones only, minus some. The repertoire includes 230,000 or so clones, roughly nine tenths of them detected once, and 4% to 5% sits in the top ten. The sequenced sample was peripheral blood. The origin of the receptors is a middle-aged woman who had recovered from COVID-19.

The chain couples TRBV30 to TRBJ2-1; 9 bases are shared with TRBD2. This CDR3 contains 15 residues. Looked up from germline, CDR1 is GTSNPN and CDR2 is SVGIG (reference sequence). With 0 bases clipped from V and 10 bases from J, the junction kept 10 bases outside the gene matches. CDR3 bases: TGTGCCTGGAGTGTACTGGTAGCGGGAGTAGGGGAGCAGTTCTTC. Its protein is CAWSVLVAGVGEQFF.

This clone has more than one count but fewer than ten. The chain joins TRBV4-1 to TRBJ1-6; TRBD1 is a possible D gene (6 bases). CDR1 is MGHRA and CDR2 is YSYEKL in the germline V gene. The germline V and J ends were trimmed by 0 bases and 5 bases, with 20 bases remaining between them. The CDR3 loop spans 19 amino acids. The CDR3 DNA is TGCGCCAGCAGCCAAGATAGTCGTGCGGGGGCTTTCGATAATTCACCCCTCCACTTT. It codes for CASSQDSRAGAFDNSPLHF.

This chain joins TRBV19 and TRBJ1-4; D is uncertain. The germline gives CDR1 LNHDA, CDR2 SQIVND (reference sequence). CDR3 size: 18 residues. The V end lost 2 bases, the J end lost 1 base, and 17 bases lay between the germline ends. The DNA of the CDR3 is TGTGCCAGTAGTATATCCCCCCCAGGCTTGGGAACTAATGAAAAACTGTTTTTT. This gives the protein CASSISPPGLGTNEKLFF.

The V gene is TRBV19, the J gene TRBJ2-6, with TRBD1 identical over 8 bases. Germline CDR1 reads LNHDA; CDR2 reads SQIVND (reference sequence). This CDR3 is built from 16 residues. V shed 3 bases, J shed 4 bases, and the junction held 5 bases outside the gene matches. CDR3 sequence (DNA): TGTGCCAGTAGTATCCAGGGGGCGGCGGGGGCCAACGTCCTGACTTTC. Protein product: CASSIQGAAGANVLTF.

The rearrangement links TRBV12-3 or TRBV12-4 to TRBJ2-5; no clear D. The CDR3 runs to 13 residues. Trimming took 6 bases from V and 5 from J, leaving 13 bases between them. This CDR3 is CASSDNPRETQYF. CDR3 bases: TGTGCCAGCAGCGATAACCCCCGGGAGACCCAGTACTTC.

This clone has just one count. The chain uses TRBV3-1 (or the pseudogene TRBV3-2) and TRBJ1-4; D not certain. The germline gives CDR1 LGHDT, CDR2 YNNKEL (reference sequence). The CDR3 has 14 residues. The V gene lost 4 bases and the J gene lost 7 bases, with 13 bases spanning the gap. CDR3 sequence: CASSRGAEAEKLFF. CDR3 nucleotide sequence: TGTGCCAGCAGCCGAGGTGCTGAGGCTGAAAAACTGTTTTTT.

The rearrangement joins TRBV18 to TRBJ2-5; possibly TRBD2 for D (6 bases). Germline V gives CDR1 KGHSH, CDR2 LQKENI. V gave up 3 bases and J gave up 5 bases, with 19 bases separating them. The CDR3 loop spans 16 amino acids. The CDR3 is CASSPLYDRRGETQYF. The CDR3 coding sequence is TGTGCCAGCTCACCCCTGTACGACAGACGGGGGGAGACCCAGTACTTC.

This clone showed up just a few times. This chain links TRBV7-2 with TRBJ1-6; the D gene is possibly TRBD1 (5 bases). The CDR3 runs 15 residues. V lost 0 bases to trimming and J lost 7 bases, with 10 bases between them. CDR1 and CDR2 (germline): SGHTA, FQGNSA. CDR3 coding DNA: TGTGCCAGCAGCTTAGCAGGGGCGCAGAATTCACCCCTCCACTTT. Its translation: CASSLAGAQNSPLHF.

This clone was observed once. This chain links TRBV18 with TRBJ1-4; the D is unclear. V gave up 2 bases and J gave up 4 bases, with 5 bases separating them. Per the germline V gene, CDR1 is KGHSH and CDR2 is LQKENI. CDR3 length equals 13 residues. The CDR3 DNA reads TGTGCCAGCTCACCAGACAATAATGAAAAACTGTTTTTT. This sequence encodes CASSPDNNEKLFF.

The chain recombines TRBV6-2 or TRBV6-3 with TRBJ1-1, with TRBD1 matching 9 bases. The J segment lost 1 base and the V segment lost 6 bases, leaving 3 bases of the junction unmatched. Germline loops: CDR1 MNHEY, CDR2 SVGEGT. The CDR3 loop spans 14 amino acids. The CDR3 sequence: CASSTGQGNTEAFF. The CDR3 DNA is TGTGCCAGCAGCACGGGACAGGGGAACACTGAAGCTTTCTTT.

V and J are TRBV7-9 and TRBJ2-2; 10 positions agree with TRBD2. Germline CDR1 reads SEHNR; CDR2 reads FQNEAQ (reference sequence). The CDR3 spans 16 residues. V lost 7 bases and J lost 3; bases outside the gene matches: 8. The CDR3 DNA sequence: TGTGCCAGCATCCCGGGACTAGCGTCACACACCGGGGAGCTGTTTTTT. It codes for CASIPGLASHTGELFF.

The chain recombines TRBV2 with TRBJ2-5; 9 bases line up with TRBD2. Losses at the gene ends were 6 bases for V and 7 bases for J; bases not matched to a gene: 12. The V gene's germline CDR1 is SNHLY and CDR2 FYNNEI. CDR3 length: 15 residues. CDR3 residues: CASRLTSGGRGTQYF. DNA of the CDR3: TGTGCCAGCAGACTGACTAGCGGAGGGCGGGGGACCCAGTACTTC.

CDR3 sequence reads: CASSFDRVKGSPLHF. CDR3 DNA sequence: TGTGCCAGCAGTTTCGACAGGGTGAAGGGTTCACCCCTCCACTTT. The chain has TRBV6-5 and TRBJ1-6; TRBD1 agrees at 7 bases. CDR1 and CDR2 (germline): MNHEY, SVGAGI. This CDR3 contains 15 residues. V dropped 4 bases and J dropped 9; count of bases not matched to a gene: 9.

The chain uses TRBV2 and TRBJ1-2; 7 positions match TRBD1. The CDR3 extends over 17 amino acids. Per the germline V gene, CDR1 is SNHLY and CDR2 is FYNNEI. Losses at the gene ends were 8 bases for V and 5 bases for J; bases not matched to a gene: 20. For the CDR3, the DNA is TGTGCCAGCTCTAAGATCTCCGCCGACAGGGAATCATATGGCTACACCTTC. Translation: CASSKISADRESYGYTF.

The chain links TRBV19 to TRBJ2-3; D possibly corresponds to TRBD2 (5 bases). In germline, CDR1 is LNHDA, CDR2 SQIVND (reference sequence). The CDR3 spans 12 residues. The germline V and J ends were trimmed by 3 bases and 6 bases, with 7 bases remaining between them. The CDR3 DNA reads TGTGCCAGTAGTATTGGCGGGGATACGCAGTATTTT. Amino acid sequence: CASSIGGDTQYF.

V usage is TRBV7-2 and J usage is TRBJ2-7, with D unresolved. V gave up 3 bases and J gave up 6 bases, with 6 bases separating them. This CDR3 is built from 11 residues. Germline CDR1 SGHTA, CDR2 FQGNSA. The CDR3 spells CASSFRLEQYF. CDR3 nucleotides: TGTGCCAGCAGCTTCCGACTCGAGCAGTACTTC.